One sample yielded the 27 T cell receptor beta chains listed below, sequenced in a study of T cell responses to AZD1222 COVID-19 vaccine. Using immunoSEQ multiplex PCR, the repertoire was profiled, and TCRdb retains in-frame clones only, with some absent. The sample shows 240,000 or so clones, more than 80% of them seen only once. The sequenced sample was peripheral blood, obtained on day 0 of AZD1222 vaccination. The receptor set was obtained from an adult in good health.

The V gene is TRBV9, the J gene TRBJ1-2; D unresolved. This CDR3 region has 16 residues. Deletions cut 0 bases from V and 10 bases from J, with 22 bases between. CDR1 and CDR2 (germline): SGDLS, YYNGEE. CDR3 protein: CASSVDPRGEHGLYTF. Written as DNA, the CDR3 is TGTGCCAGCAGCGTAGACCCCCGGGGAGAACATGGGCTCTACACCTTC. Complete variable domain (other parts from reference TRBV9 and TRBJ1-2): DSGVTQTPKHLITATGQRVTLRCSPRSGDLSVYWYQQSLDQGLQFLIQYYNGEERAKGNILERFSAQQFPDLHSELNLSSLELGDSALYFCASSVDPRGEHGLYTFGSGTRLTVV.

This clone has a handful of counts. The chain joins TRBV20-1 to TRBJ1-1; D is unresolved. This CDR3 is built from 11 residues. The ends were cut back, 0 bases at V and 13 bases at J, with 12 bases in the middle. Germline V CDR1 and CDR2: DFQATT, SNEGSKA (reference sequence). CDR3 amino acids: CSARDRDNDFF. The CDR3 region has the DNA TGCAGTGCTAGAGATCGTGACAATGATTTCTTT.

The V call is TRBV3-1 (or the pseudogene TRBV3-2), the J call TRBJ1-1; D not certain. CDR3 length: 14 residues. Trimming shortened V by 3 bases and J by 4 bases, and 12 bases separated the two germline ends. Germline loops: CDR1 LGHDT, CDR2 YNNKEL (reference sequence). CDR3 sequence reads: CASSQGGLGTEAFF. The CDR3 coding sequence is TGTGCCAGCAGCCAGGGAGGGCTCGGCACTGAAGCTTTCTTT.

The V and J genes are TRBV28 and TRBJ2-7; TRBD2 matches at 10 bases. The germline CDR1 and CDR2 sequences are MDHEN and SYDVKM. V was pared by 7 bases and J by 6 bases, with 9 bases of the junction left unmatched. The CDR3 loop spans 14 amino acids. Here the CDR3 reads CASNGLAALGEQYF. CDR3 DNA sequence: TGTGCCAGCAACGGACTAGCGGCCCTCGGCGAGCAGTACTTC.

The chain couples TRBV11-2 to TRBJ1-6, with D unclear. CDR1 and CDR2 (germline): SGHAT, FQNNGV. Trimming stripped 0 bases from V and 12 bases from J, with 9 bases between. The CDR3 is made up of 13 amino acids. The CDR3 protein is CASSLDSTRPLHF. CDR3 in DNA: TGTGCCAGCAGCTTAGATTCCACGCGACCCCTCCACTTT.

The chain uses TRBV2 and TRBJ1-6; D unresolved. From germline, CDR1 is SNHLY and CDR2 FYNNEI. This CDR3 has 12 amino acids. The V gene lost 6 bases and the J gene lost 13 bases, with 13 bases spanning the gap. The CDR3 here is CASRPWAGPLHF. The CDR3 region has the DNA TGTGCCAGCAGACCCTGGGCAGGTCCCCTCCACTTT.

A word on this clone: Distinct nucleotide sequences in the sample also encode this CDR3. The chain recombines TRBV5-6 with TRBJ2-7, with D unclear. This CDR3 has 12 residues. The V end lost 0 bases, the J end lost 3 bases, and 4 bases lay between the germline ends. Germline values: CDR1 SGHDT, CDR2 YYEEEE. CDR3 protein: CASSLGRYEQYF. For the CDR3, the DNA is TGTGCCAGCAGCTTGGGACGCTACGAGCAGTACTTC.

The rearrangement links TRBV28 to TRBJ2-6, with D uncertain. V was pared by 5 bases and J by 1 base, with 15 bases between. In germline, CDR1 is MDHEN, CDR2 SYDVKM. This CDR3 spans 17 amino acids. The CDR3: CASSPPGRISGANVLTF. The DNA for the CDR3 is TGTGCCAGCAGTCCACCCGGACGGATATCTGGGGCCAACGTCCTGACTTTC. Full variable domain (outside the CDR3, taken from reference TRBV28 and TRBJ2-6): DVKVTQSSRYLVKRTGEKVFLECVQDMDHENMFWYRQDPGLGLRLIYFSYDVKMKEKGDIPEGYSVSREKKERFSLILESASTNQTSMYLCASSPPGRISGANVLTFGAGSRLTVL.

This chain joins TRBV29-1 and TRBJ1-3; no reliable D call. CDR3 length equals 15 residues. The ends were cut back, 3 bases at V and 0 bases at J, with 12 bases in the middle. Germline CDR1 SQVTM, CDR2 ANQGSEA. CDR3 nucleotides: TGCAGCGTTGATGAGGGCACGAACTCTGGAAACACCATATATTTT. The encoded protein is CSVDEGTNSGNTIYF.

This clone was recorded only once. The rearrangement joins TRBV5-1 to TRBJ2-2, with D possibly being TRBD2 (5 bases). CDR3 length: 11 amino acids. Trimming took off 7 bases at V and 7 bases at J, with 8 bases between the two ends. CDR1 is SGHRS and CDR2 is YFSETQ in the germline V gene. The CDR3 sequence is CASVGSGELFF. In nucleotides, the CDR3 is TGCGCCAGCGTAGGGAGCGGGGAGCTGTTTTTT.

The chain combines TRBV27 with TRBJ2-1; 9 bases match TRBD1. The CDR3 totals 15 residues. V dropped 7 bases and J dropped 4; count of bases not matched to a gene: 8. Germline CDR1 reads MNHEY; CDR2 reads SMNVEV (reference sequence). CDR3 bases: TGTGCCAGCACCATCGGGACAGGGAAATACAATGAGCAGTTCTTC. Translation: CASTIGTGKYNEQFF.

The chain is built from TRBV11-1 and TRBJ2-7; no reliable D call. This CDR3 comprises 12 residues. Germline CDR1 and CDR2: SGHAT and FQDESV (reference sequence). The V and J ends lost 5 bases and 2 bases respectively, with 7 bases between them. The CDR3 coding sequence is TGTGCCAGCAGCCATAATACCTACGAGCAGTACTTC. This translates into CASSHNTYEQYF.

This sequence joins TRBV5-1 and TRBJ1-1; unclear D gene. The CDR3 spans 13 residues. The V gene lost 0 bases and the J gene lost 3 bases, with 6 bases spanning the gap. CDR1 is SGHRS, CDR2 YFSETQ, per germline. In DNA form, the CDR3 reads TGCGCCAGCAGCTTGGTGGTCGACACTGAAGCTTTCTTT. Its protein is CASSLVVDTEAFF.

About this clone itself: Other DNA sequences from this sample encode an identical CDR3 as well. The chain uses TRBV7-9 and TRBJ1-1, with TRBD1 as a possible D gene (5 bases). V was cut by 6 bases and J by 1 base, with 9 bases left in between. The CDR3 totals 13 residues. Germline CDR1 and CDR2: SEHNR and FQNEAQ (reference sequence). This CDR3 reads CASSRQGNTEAFF. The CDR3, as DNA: TGTGCCAGCAGTCGTCAGGGGAACACTGAAGCTTTCTTT.

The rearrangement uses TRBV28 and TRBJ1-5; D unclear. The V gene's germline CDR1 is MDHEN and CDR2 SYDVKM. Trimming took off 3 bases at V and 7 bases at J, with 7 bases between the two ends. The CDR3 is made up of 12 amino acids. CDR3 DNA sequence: TGTGCCAGCAGTTTCCCTGGCCAGCCCCAGCATTTT. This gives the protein CASSFPGQPQHF. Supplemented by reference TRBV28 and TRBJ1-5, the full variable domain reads DVKVTQSSRYLVKRTGEKVFLECVQDMDHENMFWYRQDPGLGLRLIYFSYDVKMKEKGDIPEGYSVSREKKERFSLILESASTNQTSMYLCASSFPGQPQHFGDGTRLSIL.

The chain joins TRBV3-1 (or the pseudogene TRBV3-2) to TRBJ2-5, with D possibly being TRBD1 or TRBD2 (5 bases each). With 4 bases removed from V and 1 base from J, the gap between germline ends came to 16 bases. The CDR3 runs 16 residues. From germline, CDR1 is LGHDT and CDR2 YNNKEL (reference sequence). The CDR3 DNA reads TGTGCCAGCAGCCGGGGGACCGGGGCGGTCCAAGAGACCCAGTACTTC. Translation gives CASSRGTGAVQETQYF.

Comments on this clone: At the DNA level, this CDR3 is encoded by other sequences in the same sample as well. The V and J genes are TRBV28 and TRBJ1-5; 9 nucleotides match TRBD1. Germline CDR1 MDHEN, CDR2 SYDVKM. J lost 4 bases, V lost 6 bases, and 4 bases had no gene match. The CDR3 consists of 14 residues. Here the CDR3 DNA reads TGTGCCAGCAGCTCGGGACAGGGTAATCAGCCCCAGCATTTT. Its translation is CASSSGQGNQPQHF.

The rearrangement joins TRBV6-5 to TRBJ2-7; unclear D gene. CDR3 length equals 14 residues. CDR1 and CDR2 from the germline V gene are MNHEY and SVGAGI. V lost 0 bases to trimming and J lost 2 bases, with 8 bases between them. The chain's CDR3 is CASSYSFKPYEQYF. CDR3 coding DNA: TGTGCCAGCAGTTACTCGTTCAAGCCCTACGAGCAGTACTTC.

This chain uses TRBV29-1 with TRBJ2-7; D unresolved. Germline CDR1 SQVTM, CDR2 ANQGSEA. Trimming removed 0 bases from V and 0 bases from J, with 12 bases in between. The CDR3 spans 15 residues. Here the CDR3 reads CSVEEGGRSSYEQYF. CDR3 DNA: TGCAGCGTTGAAGAGGGCGGTAGGAGCTCCTACGAGCAGTACTTC.

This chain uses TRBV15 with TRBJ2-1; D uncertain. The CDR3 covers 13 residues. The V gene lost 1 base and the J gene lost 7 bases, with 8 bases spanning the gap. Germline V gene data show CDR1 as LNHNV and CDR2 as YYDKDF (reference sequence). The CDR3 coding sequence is TGTGCCACCAGCAGAGGTAGGGATAATGAGCAGTTCTTC. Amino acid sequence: CATSRGRDNEQFF.

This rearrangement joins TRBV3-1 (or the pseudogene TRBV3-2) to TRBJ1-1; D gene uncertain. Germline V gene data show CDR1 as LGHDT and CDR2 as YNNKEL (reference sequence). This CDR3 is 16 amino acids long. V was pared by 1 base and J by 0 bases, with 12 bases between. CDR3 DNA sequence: TGTGCCAGCAGCCAAGGATCGGGAAACATGAACACTGAAGCTTTCTTT. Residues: CASSQGSGNMNTEAFF.

CDR3 sequence reads: CASSQSRVTEAFF. DNA for the CDR3: TGTGCCAGCAGCCAAAGCAGGGTAACTGAAGCTTTCTTT. The chain recombines TRBV3-1 (or the pseudogene TRBV3-2) with TRBJ1-1, with D perhaps matching TRBD1 (5 bases). Trimming took 2 bases from V and 5 from J, leaving 9 bases between them. In germline, CDR1 is LGHDT, CDR2 YNNKEL (reference sequence). The CDR3 spans 13 residues.

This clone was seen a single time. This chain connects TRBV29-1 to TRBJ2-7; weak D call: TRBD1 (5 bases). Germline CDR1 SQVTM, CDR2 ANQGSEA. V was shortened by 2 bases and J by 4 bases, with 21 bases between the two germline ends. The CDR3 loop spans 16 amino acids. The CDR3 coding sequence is TGCAGCGTTGAAATACTCCAGGGTAGTAGGTTTTACGAGCAGTACTTC. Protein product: CSVEILQGSRFYEQYF.

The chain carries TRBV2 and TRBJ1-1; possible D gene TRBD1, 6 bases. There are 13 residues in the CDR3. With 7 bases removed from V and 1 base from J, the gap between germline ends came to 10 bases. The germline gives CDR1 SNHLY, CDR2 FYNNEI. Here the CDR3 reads CASTGQPNTEAFF. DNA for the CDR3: TGTGCCAGCACCGGACAGCCGAACACTGAAGCTTTCTTT. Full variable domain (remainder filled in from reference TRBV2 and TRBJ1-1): EPEVTQTPSHQVTQMGQEVILRCVPISNHLYFYWYRQILGQKVEFLVSFYNNEISEKSEIFDDQFSVERPDGSNFTLKIRSTKLEDSAMYFCASTGQPNTEAFFGQGTRLTVV.

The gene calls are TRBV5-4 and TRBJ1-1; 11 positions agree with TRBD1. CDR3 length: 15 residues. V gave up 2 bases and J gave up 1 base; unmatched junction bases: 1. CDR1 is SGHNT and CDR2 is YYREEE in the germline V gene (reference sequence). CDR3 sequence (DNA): TGTGCCAGCAGCTTTGGGACAGGGGGGAACACTGAAGCTTTCTTT. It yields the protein CASSFGTGGNTEAFF.

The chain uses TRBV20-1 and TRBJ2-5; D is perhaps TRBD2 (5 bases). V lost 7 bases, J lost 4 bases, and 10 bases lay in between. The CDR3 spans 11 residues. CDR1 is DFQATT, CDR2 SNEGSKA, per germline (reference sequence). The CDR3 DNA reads TGCAGTGTCGGGATACCAGAGACCCAGTACTTC. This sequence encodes CSVGIPETQYF.

CDR3 region: CASKGSYEQYF. As DNA, the CDR3 is TGTGCCAGCAAGGGCAGCTACGAGCAGTACTTC. V and J are TRBV6-5 and TRBJ2-7; no reliable D call. Germline assignment: CDR1 MNHEY and CDR2 SVGAGI. V was trimmed by 7 bases and J by 3 bases, leaving 7 bases between them. This CDR3 is 11 amino acids long.